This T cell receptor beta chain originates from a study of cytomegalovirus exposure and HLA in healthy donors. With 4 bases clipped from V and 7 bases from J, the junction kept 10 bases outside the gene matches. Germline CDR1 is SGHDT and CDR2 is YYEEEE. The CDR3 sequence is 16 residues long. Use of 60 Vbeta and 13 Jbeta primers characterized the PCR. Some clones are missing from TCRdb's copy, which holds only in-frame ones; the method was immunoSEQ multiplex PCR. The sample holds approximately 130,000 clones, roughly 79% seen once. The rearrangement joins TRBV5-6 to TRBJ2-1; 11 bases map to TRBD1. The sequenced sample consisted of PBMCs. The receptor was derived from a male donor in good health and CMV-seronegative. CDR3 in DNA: TGTGCCAGCAGCCCCCCCGGACAGGGGGCGCGAAATGAGCAGTTCTTC. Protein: CASSPPGQGARNEQFF.